This T cell receptor (beta chain) emerged from a study of CD8 T cells in ankylosing spondylitis listed by TCRdb under 2017. About the full investigation: T cell receptor beta repertoires were profiled in healthy donors and ankylosing spondylitis patients so that disease-linked TCR variants could be found. The whole study cohort included 108 healthy donors and 25 or so ankylosing spondylitis patients. Samples of peripheral blood were taken, and for ankylosing spondylitis patients, synovial fluid was collected as well.

This clonotype was seen only a few times. Its cognate antigen has yet to be identified. No per-base quality is available; no much larger clone lies one base away. The sequencer was an Illumina HiSeq 2500. Quantitative 5'-RACE with molecular barcodes was used to prepare TCR beta libraries. The study's processing was this. A new computational method, built on a probabilistic model of VDJ rearrangement, was used to identify disease-linked TCR variants. Using fastp trimming at Q25 and MiXCR clonotype assembly, TCRdb reanalyzed the public sequencing data and kept in-frame beta chains. CDR3 protein sequences are deduplicated, and each keeps its most common genes and DNA. The V and J calls reflect TCRdb's pipeline rather than the authors' work. This sample has more than 600,000 distinct CDR3 sequences in its table, and under 20% of those were observed once. The ten largest clonotypes hold roughly a fifth of the sample.

Reading from cysteine to phenylalanine, the CDR3 counts 16 amino acids. Of the read, only the CDR3 DNA is kept; its 48 bases are in frame from base 1. The trim is 4 bases for V and 0 bases for J, with a gap of 12 bases between the germline ends. As encoded in the germline V gene, CDR1 is MNHNS while CDR2 is SASEGT. Paper-wide results and their limitations: The disease-linked clones had a CD8+ phenotype and were found at relatively low frequencies in peripheral blood. Some motif variants were previously reported in synovial fluid and blood of reactive arthritis patients, suggesting common disease-initiation mechanisms. The disease-linked clones were reported as significantly enriched in matched synovial fluid samples from ankylosing spondylitis patients. Blood from ankylosing spondylitis patients appeared to be characterized by a TCR beta motif composed of several highly homologous amino acid variants.

The chain employs TRBV6-1 and TRBJ2-2, with the D gene not clear enough to name. Input material: blood, either unsorted or a sorted T cell fraction (not recorded which). The receptor's source is a male donor with ankylosing spondylitis. The CDR3 region has the sequence CASSVHENANTGELFF. The sequence in DNA is TGTGCCAGCAGTGTACATGAAAACGCGAACACCGGGGAGCTGTTTTTT.